The 12 T cell receptor beta chains given below trace back to one sample, sequenced in a study of cytomegalovirus exposure and HLA in healthy donors. The PCR made use of 60 Vbeta and 13 Jbeta primers. The data were produced by immunoSEQ multiplex PCR, yet TCRdb's version contains in-frame clones alone and is incomplete. This sample has approximately 100,000 clones; 75% to 85% occur once, and the top ten carry roughly 1.2%. Sequencing input: PBMCs. These receptor sequences come from a woman in her late teens or twenties in good health and CMV-seronegative.

The chain has TRBV27 and TRBJ2-7, with D possibly matching TRBD2 (6 bases). The CDR3 has 14 residues. The V end was cut by 3 bases, the J end by 2 bases, with 11 bases between. Germline-derived CDR1 and CDR2 are MNHEY and SMNVEV (reference sequence). The DNA for the CDR3 is TGTGCCAGCAGTTTTACCTGGACTACCTACGAGCAGTACTTC. Its protein product is CASSFTWTTYEQYF.

The rearrangement joins TRBV7-9 to TRBJ1-2; D perhaps matches TRBD1 (5 bases). The CDR3 spans 16 residues. Germline loops: CDR1 SEHNR, CDR2 FQNEAQ (reference sequence). Deletions cut 5 bases from V and 4 bases from J, with 20 bases between. CDR3: CASSLGVPQGTYGYTF. The CDR3 region has the DNA TGTGCCAGCAGCCTTGGGGTTCCTCAGGGAACCTATGGCTACACCTTC. The full variable domain, rest sourced from reference TRBV7-9 and TRBJ1-2, is DTGVSQNPRHKITKRGQNVTFRCDPISEHNRLYWYRQTLGQGPEFLTYFQNEAQLEKSRLLSDRFSAERPKGSFSTLEIQRTEQGDSAMYLCASSLGVPQGTYGYTFGSGTRLTVV.

This clone is a singleton in its sample. The chain is built from TRBV11-1 and TRBJ2-3; 7 nucleotides match TRBD2. The CDR3 is made up of 15 amino acids. The germline gives CDR1 SGHAT, CDR2 FQDESV (reference sequence). J was trimmed by 3 bases and V by 5 bases; bases with no gene match: 8. CDR3 DNA: TGTGCCAGCAGCCTGCTCGCGGGGGTTACAGATACGCAGTATTTT. Its translation: CASSLLAGVTDTQYF. Variable domain in full (rest from reference TRBV11-1 and TRBJ2-3): EAEVAQSPRYKITEKSQAVAFWCDPISGHATLYWYRQILGQGPELLVQFQDESVVDDSQLPKDRFSAERLKGVDSTLKIQPAELGDSAMYLCASSLLAGVTDTQYFGPGTRLTVL.

The genes are TRBV19 and TRBJ1-1; D gene uncertain. The CDR3 has 13 residues. Germline V gives CDR1 LNHDA, CDR2 SQIVND (reference sequence). Trimming removed 8 bases from V and 0 bases from J, with 10 bases in between. The CDR3 protein is CASGRSVNTEAFF. In nucleotides, the CDR3 is TGTGCCAGTGGTCGGTCGGTGAACACTGAAGCTTTCTTT.

The genes are TRBV28 and TRBJ2-7; 10 nucleotides match TRBD1. CDR3 length: 13 residues. V lost 9 bases, J lost 6 bases, and 8 bases stayed unmatched. Per germline, CDR1 MDHEN and CDR2 SYDVKM. CDR3 DNA sequence: TGTGCCAGTCTCGGGACAGGGGTCTTCGAGCAGTACTTC. Amino acid sequence: CASLGTGVFEQYF.

The rearrangement uses TRBV4-3 and TRBJ2-3; 10 positions agree with TRBD1. V was pared by 4 bases and J by 6 bases, with 7 bases of the junction left unmatched. This CDR3 is built from 15 residues. Germline V gene lookup returns CDR1 LGHNA and CDR2 YSLEER. The CDR3 sequence is CASSLRGQGGDTQYF. DNA for the CDR3: TGCGCCAGCAGCCTCAGAGGACAGGGGGGGGATACGCAGTATTTT.

The V gene is TRBV6-6, the J gene TRBJ2-3, with 9 bases identical to TRBD2. Trimming cost V 7 bases and J 5 bases; bases outside gene matches: 10. Germline loops: CDR1 MNHNY, CDR2 SVGAGI (reference sequence). This CDR3 spans 15 amino acids. The CDR3 region is CASNSAGGAGDTQYF. The CDR3 DNA sequence: TGTGCCAGCAACTCGGCGGGGGGGGCTGGAGATACGCAGTATTTT.

This chain connects TRBV18 to TRBJ1-4, with unresolved D. The germline CDR1 and CDR2 sequences are KGHSH and LQKENI. The CDR3 consists of 15 residues. Trimming stripped 3 bases from V and 2 bases from J, with 10 bases between. The CDR3 DNA reads as TGTGCCAGCTCACCGAGGCTGGAGACTAATGAAAAACTGTTTTTT. Encoded protein: CASSPRLETNEKLFF. The whole variable domain, remainder taken from reference TRBV18 and TRBJ1-4, is NAGVMQNPRHLVRRRGQEARLRCSPMKGHSHVYWYRQLPEEGLKFMVYLQKENIIDESGMPKERFSAEFPKEGPSILRIQQVVRGDSAAYFCASSPRLETNEKLFFGSGTQLSVL.

The chain employs TRBV28 and TRBJ1-1; possible D gene TRBD1, 5 bases. CDR1 MDHEN and CDR2 SYDVKM come from the germline V gene. CDR3 length: 15 residues. The V end lost 2 bases, the J end lost 1 base, and 11 bases lay between the germline ends. CDR3 region: CASSLTSDRNTEAFF. CDR3 bases: TGTGCCAGCAGTTTAACCTCTGACAGGAACACTGAAGCTTTCTTT.

CDR3 region: CASSVTGITEAFF. CDR3 DNA: TGTGCCAGTAGTGTCACGGGGATCACTGAAGCTTTCTTT. V gene TRBV19 combines with J gene TRBJ1-1; D remains unclear. The V end was cut by 5 bases, the J end by 4 bases, with 11 bases between. CDR1 and CDR2 from the germline V gene are LNHDA and SQIVND (reference sequence). The CDR3 is made up of 13 amino acids.

The chain combines TRBV6-5 with TRBJ1-1; tentative D call: TRBD1 (6 bases). The CDR3 sequence is 15 residues long. Germline V gives CDR1 MNHEY, CDR2 SVGAGI. The germline V and J ends were trimmed by 3 bases and 11 bases, with 22 bases remaining between them. Here the CDR3 reads CASSYMRSGARSAFF. The CDR3 nucleotides are TGTGCCAGCAGTTATATGCGGTCAGGGGCGCGTAGCGCTTTCTTT.

The genes are TRBV5-4 and TRBJ1-3; a weak D match, TRBD1 (6 bases). CDR3 length: 13 amino acids. Germline assignment: CDR1 SGHNT and CDR2 YYREEE (reference sequence). Trimming left V 1 base short and J 15 bases short, with 17 bases between. In nucleotides, the CDR3 is TGTGCCAGCAGCTTGTCTCCCAGGACAGTGGAATATTTT. Translated: CASSLSPRTVEYF.